This T cell receptor beta chain was recovered during a study of T cell clonotyping in hematopoietic cell transplantation. On this clone: Its antigen is not identified.

Study observations and caveats: After transplant, recipient diversity fell while pathologically expanded clonotypes grew through day 180. Higher Inverse Simpson Index values in graft donor and pretransplant recipient predicted broader posttransplant TCR diversity.

The CDR3 extends over 13 amino acids. With 5 bases removed from V and 5 bases from J, the gap between germline ends came to 13 bases. Per germline, CDR1 SGHNT and CDR2 YYREEE (reference sequence). The protocol was immunoSEQ multiplex PCR, while the TCRdb copy is restricted to in-frame clones and leaves out a portion. This table holds about 1,100 clones, roughly 96% found once. The chain employs TRBV5-4 and TRBJ2-5; maybe TRBD2 (6 bases). The material was PBMCs, obtained 30 days after allogeneic stem cell transplant. This clonotype originated in a male patient in his late teens or twenties who had an allogeneic stem cell transplant from a related donor, so the T cells may come from the graft donor. Some clones in this sample may be carry-over from other donors' samples. In DNA form, the CDR3 reads TGTGCCAGCAGAGCCGGTGGAGGGGAGACCCAGTACTTC. The encoded protein is CASRAGGGETQYF.